These 28 T cell receptor beta chains share one sample of origin, sequenced in a study of blood T cell repertoires in COVID-19. Sequencing was performed with immunoSEQ multiplex PCR; in TCRdb, only in-frame clones are kept and a portion is missing. Found here are about 28,000 clones, 81% of them singletons; the top ten hold about 16%. Sequenced sample: peripheral blood. These receptors were collected from an older woman with acute or convalescent COVID-19.

This clone was counted a few times. The chain is built from TRBV21-1 and TRBJ1-6; TRBD1 was called by the table and not checked on the DNA. TRBV21-1 is a known pseudogene. The CDR3 has 16 amino acids. In nucleotides, the CDR3 is TGTGCCAGCAAGGGGTTAAGGGCCGGCTATAATTCACCCCTCCACTTT. Translation: CASKGLRAGYNSPLHF.

The J gene is TRBJ2-7, the V gene TRBV6-5, with TRBD1 identical over 10 bases. Germline V gene lookup returns CDR1 MNHEY and CDR2 SVGAGI. Losses at the gene ends were 1 base for V and 1 base for J; bases not matched to a gene: 1. This CDR3 is 15 amino acids long. The CDR3 nucleotides are TGTGCCAGCAGTTACTTGGGACAGGGGTCCTACGAGCAGTACTTC. This gives the protein CASSYLGQGSYEQYF.

The rearrangement uses TRBV19 and TRBJ2-5; D perhaps matches TRBD1 (5 bases). V dropped 5 bases and J dropped 5 bases, with 18 bases sitting between them. This CDR3 has 15 residues. Germline V lookup: CDR1 LNHDA, CDR2 SQIVND (reference sequence). Written as DNA, the CDR3 is TGTGCCAGTAGTCTAGGGGCAGGTGGCACCGAGACCCAGTACTTC. Protein product: CASSLGAGGTETQYF.

This chain uses TRBV7-9 with TRBJ2-7, with 8 positions matching TRBD2. The trim removed 3 bases at V and 4 bases at J, leaving 2 bases unmatched. The germline CDR1 and CDR2 sequences are SEHNR and FQNEAQ (reference sequence). The CDR3 runs to 13 residues. CDR3 DNA sequence: TGTGCCAGCAGCTTTCCTAGCGGGTACGAGCAGTACTTC. Translating it yields CASSFPSGYEQYF.

The chain is built from TRBV3-1 (or the pseudogene TRBV3-2) and TRBJ1-2; TRBD1 matches 8 bases. Germline values: CDR1 LGHDT, CDR2 YNNKEL (reference sequence). The V segment lost 8 bases and the J segment 5 bases; nucleotides outside the gene matches: 13. There are 15 residues in the CDR3. Written as DNA, the CDR3 is TGTGCCAGCCGCGCACGGCTGGACAGGGAGTATGGCTACACCTTC. Amino acids: CASRARLDREYGYTF.

The CDR3 loop is CASSSSGLLSYNEQFF. The CDR3 region has the DNA TGTGCCAGCAGTTCCTCAGGGCTATTGTCCTACAATGAGCAGTTCTTC. V and J are TRBV28 and TRBJ2-1; D may be TRBD1 (5 bases). The CDR3 has 16 residues. From germline, CDR1 is MDHEN and CDR2 SYDVKM. V lost 4 bases and J 1 base, leaving 14 bases between the germline ends.

This chain connects TRBV13 to TRBJ2-3, with TRBD1 matching 10 bases. The CDR3 is made up of 15 amino acids. J was trimmed by 7 bases and V by 5 bases; bases with no gene match: 9. Germline CDR1 PRHDT, CDR2 FYEKMQ (reference sequence). CDR3 residues: CASSPGRQGANTQYF. CDR3 in DNA: TGTGCCAGCAGCCCAGGCCGACAGGGGGCTAATACGCAGTATTTT.

This clone was observed once. The V and J genes are TRBV28 and TRBJ1-1; a possible D gene is TRBD1 (6 bases). Germline-derived CDR1 and CDR2 are MDHEN and SYDVKM. The V gene lost 6 bases and the J gene lost 4 bases, with 15 bases spanning the gap. The CDR3 sequence is 14 residues long. The CDR3 reads CASSLRGATTEAFF. The CDR3 bases are TGTGCCAGCAGCCTGCGGGGGGCGACCACTGAAGCTTTCTTT.

V and J are TRBV4-1 and TRBJ1-6; a possible D gene is TRBD1 (5 bases). The germline V and J ends were trimmed by 1 base and 0 bases, with 10 bases remaining between them. The length of the CDR3 is 17 residues. Germline CDR1 is MGHRA and CDR2 is YSYEKL. The CDR3 DNA reads as TGCGCCAGCAGCCAAGGGGGGGGTAGCTCCTATAATTCACCCCTCCACTTT. This translates into CASSQGGGSSYNSPLHF.

This chain links TRBV27 with TRBJ2-1; TRBD1 aligns across 7 bases. The ends lost 5 bases at V and 0 bases at J; junction bases unmatched: 4. This CDR3 spans 15 amino acids. CDR1 is MNHEY, CDR2 SMNVEV, per germline (reference sequence). CDR3 in DNA: TGTGCCAGCAGTCCGACAGGGAGCTCCTACAATGAGCAGTTCTTC. Residues: CASSPTGSSYNEQFF.

The rearrangement joins TRBV21-1 to TRBJ1-1; TRBD1 is the table's D call, not checked against the DNA. TRBV21-1 is assigned pseudogene status. The CDR3 runs 16 residues. CDR3 sequence reads: CASSNYIRDRNTEAFF. CDR3 nucleotide sequence: TGTGCCAGCAGCAACTATATCCGGGACAGAAACACTGAAGCTTTCTTT.

The V call is TRBV2, the J call TRBJ1-3; no reliable D call. V was pared by 7 bases and J by 0 bases, with 4 bases between. From germline, CDR1 is SNHLY and CDR2 FYNNEI. CDR3 length: 12 amino acids. CDR3 nucleotides: TGTGCCAGCACCGTCTCTGGAAACACCATATATTTT. It encodes CASTVSGNTIYF.

This chain uses TRBV7-3 with TRBJ2-7; tentative D call: TRBD2 (6 bases). V gave up 1 base and J gave up 7 bases, with 17 bases separating them. This CDR3 is 15 amino acids long. Germline CDR1 SGHTA, CDR2 FQGTGA. The CDR3 reads CASSLNPIRGSEQYF. The CDR3 coding sequence is TGTGCCAGCAGCTTAAATCCAATCCGGGGGAGTGAGCAGTACTTC.

The chain is built from TRBV25-1 and TRBJ1-1; perhaps TRBD1 as D (6 bases). Deletions cut 0 bases from V and 6 bases from J, with 17 bases between. The CDR3 has 16 residues. Germline loops: CDR1 MGHDK, CDR2 SYGVNS. CDR3 residues: CASSEYWGQGWAEAFF. The CDR3 bases are TGTGCCAGCAGTGAATATTGGGGGCAGGGATGGGCTGAAGCTTTCTTT.

This clone was counted only a few times. The rearrangement joins TRBV5-5 to TRBJ2-5, with D possibly matching TRBD2 (5 bases). The germline gives CDR1 SGHKS, CDR2 YYEKEE (reference sequence). Trimming stripped 1 base from V and 5 bases from J, with 15 bases between. The length of the CDR3 is 15 residues. CDR3 sequence (DNA): TGTGCCAGCAGCTTGATTTTGAGGGCGACGGAGACCCAGTACTTC. Protein sequence: CASSLILRATETQYF.

The genes are TRBV7-3 and TRBJ2-5; 8 nucleotides agree with TRBD1. This CDR3 is built from 15 residues. CDR1 and CDR2 (germline): SGHTA, FQGTGA. Trimming at V came to 0 bases and at J to 1 base, leaving 1 base not matched to a gene. The CDR3 nucleotides read TGTGCCAGCAGCTTAACCACAGGGGGCCAAGAGACCCAGTACTTC. Its translation is CASSLTTGGQETQYF.

The rearrangement joins TRBV5-4 to TRBJ2-1, with 14 bases matching TRBD2. Germline loops: CDR1 SGHNT, CDR2 YYREEE (reference sequence). The CDR3 consists of 15 residues. Trimming at V came to 4 bases and at J to 6 bases, leaving 3 bases not matched to a gene. The CDR3 bases are TGTGCCAGCAGCCCGACTAGCGGGGGGGCCAATGAGCAGTTCTTC. Its translation: CASSPTSGGANEQFF.

The V call is TRBV20-1, the J call TRBJ1-1, with D uncertain. The CDR3 totals 15 residues. Trimming stripped 3 bases from V and 8 bases from J, with 22 bases between. Germline CDR1 DFQATT, CDR2 SNEGSKA (reference sequence). In DNA, the CDR3 is TGCAGTGCTAGTTATCTGGGAGCCGCTCTGCCGGAAGCTTTCTTT. Its protein product is CSASYLGAALPEAFF.

In its sample, this clone is medium-sized. The rearrangement joins TRBV2 to TRBJ1-5; maybe TRBD1 (5 bases). CDR1 SNHLY and CDR2 FYNNEI come from the germline V gene. This CDR3 contains 19 residues. V was pared by 0 bases and J by 2 bases, with 20 bases between. Here the CDR3 reads CASSEARGQGRIGNQPQHF. CDR3 coding DNA: TGTGCCAGCAGTGAAGCGCGTGGGCAGGGTCGTATTGGCAATCAGCCCCAGCATTTT. The variable domain in full, with the rest retrieved from reference TRBV2 and TRBJ1-5, is EPEVTQTPSHQVTQMGQEVILRCVPISNHLYFYWYRQILGQKVEFLVSFYNNEISEKSEIFDDQFSVERPDGSNFTLKIRSTKLEDSAMYFCASSEARGQGRIGNQPQHFGDGTRLSIL.

This clone was detected once. This rearrangement joins TRBV2 to TRBJ1-3; D remains unclear. This CDR3 has 16 amino acids. Trimming pared 2 bases from V and 0 bases from J, leaving 11 bases between. Looked up from germline, CDR1 is SNHLY and CDR2 is FYNNEI. CDR3 DNA: TGTGCCAGCAGTGAATCAACGCGAAACTCTGGAAACACCATATATTTT. Its protein is CASSESTRNSGNTIYF.

The genes are TRBV24-1 and TRBJ2-1, with 9 bases aligning to TRBD1. J was trimmed by 4 bases and V by 4 bases; bases with no gene match: 4. Germline CDR1 reads KGHDR; CDR2 reads SFDVKD. The CDR3 has 15 amino acids. The CDR3 loop reads CATSDSGQGYNEQFF. The CDR3 DNA reads TGTGCCACCAGTGACTCGGGACAGGGTTACAATGAGCAGTTCTTC.

The chain recombines TRBV27 with TRBJ2-3; D is perhaps TRBD2 (5 bases). CDR3 length: 13 amino acids. V was clipped by 0 bases and J by 6 bases, with 7 bases between them. Germline values: CDR1 MNHEY, CDR2 SMNVEV (reference sequence). The CDR3 bases are TGTGCCAGCAGTTTATCGCAGCGGGATACGCAGTATTTT. Translation gives CASSLSQRDTQYF.

This clone was found once. This chain links TRBV14 with TRBJ2-7, with D possibly matching TRBD1 (6 bases). The CDR3 totals 14 residues. V was pared by 4 bases and J by 3 bases, with 13 bases between. The germline gives CDR1 SGHDN, CDR2 FVKESK. The CDR3 nucleotides are TGTGCCAGCAGCCCCCGGACAGAGTTCTACGAGCAGTACTTC. Its protein is CASSPRTEFYEQYF.

CDR3 nucleotides: TGTGCCAGCAGTCTACAGGTTAGCAATCAGCCCCAGCATTTT. This translates into CASSLQVSNQPQHF. The V gene is TRBV6-6, the J gene TRBJ1-5; the D gene is possibly TRBD1 (5 bases). Per the germline V gene, CDR1 is MNHNY and CDR2 is SVGAGI (reference sequence). V was trimmed by 5 bases and J by 0 bases, leaving 8 bases between them. The CDR3 spans 14 residues.

The chain links TRBV20-1 to TRBJ2-5, with D maybe TRBD1 (5 bases). Germline values: CDR1 DFQATT, CDR2 SNEGSKA (reference sequence). V was trimmed by 6 bases and J by 0 bases, leaving 5 bases between them. This CDR3 has 11 residues. The CDR3 region has the DNA TGCAGTGCACAGGACCAAGAGACCCAGTACTTC. Translation: CSAQDQETQYF.

This chain links TRBV11-2 with TRBJ1-5; TRBD1 aligns across 11 bases. CDR1 SGHAT and CDR2 FQNNGV come from the germline V gene. CDR3 length: 15 amino acids. J was trimmed by 6 bases and V by 5 bases; bases with no gene match: 6. As DNA, the CDR3 is TGTGCCAGCAGCCAGGGACAGGGGGGAGGTCAGCCCCAGCATTTT. Translation gives CASSQGQGGGQPQHF.

The chain combines TRBV18 with TRBJ1-1; maybe TRBD1 (6 bases). Looked up from germline, CDR1 is KGHSH and CDR2 is LQKENI. V was clipped by 2 bases and J by 2 bases, with 21 bases between them. The CDR3 is 18 amino acids. The CDR3 here is CASSPSPPGTIKNTEAFF. For the CDR3, the DNA is TGTGCCAGCTCACCAAGTCCCCCGGGGACAATCAAAAACACTGAAGCTTTCTTT. Full variable domain (outside the CDR3, taken from reference TRBV18 and TRBJ1-1): NAGVMQNPRHLVRRRGQEARLRCSPMKGHSHVYWYRQLPEEGLKFMVYLQKENIIDESGMPKERFSAEFPKEGPSILRIQQVVRGDSAAYFCASSPSPPGTIKNTEAFFGQGTRLTVV.

The rearrangement uses TRBV6-6 and TRBJ2-7, with a possible D match to TRBD2 (7 bases). This CDR3 spans 15 amino acids. The V gene's germline CDR1 is MNHNY and CDR2 SVGAGI (reference sequence). Trimming stripped 7 bases from V and 7 bases from J, with 23 bases between. The CDR3 nucleotides are TGTGCCAGCATCCTAGGGGGGGCAGGTCGACAGGAGCAGTACTTC. Its protein product is CASILGGAGRQEQYF.